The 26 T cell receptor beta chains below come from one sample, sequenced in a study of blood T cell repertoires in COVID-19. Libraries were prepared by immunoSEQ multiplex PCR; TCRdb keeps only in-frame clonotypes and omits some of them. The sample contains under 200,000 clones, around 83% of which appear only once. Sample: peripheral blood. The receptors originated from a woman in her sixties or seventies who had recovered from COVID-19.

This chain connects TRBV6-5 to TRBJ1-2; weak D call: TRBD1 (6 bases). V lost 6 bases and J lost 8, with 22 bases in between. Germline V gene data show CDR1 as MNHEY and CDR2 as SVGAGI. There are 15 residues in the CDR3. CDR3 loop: CASRPVHGQPGGYTF. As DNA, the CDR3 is TGTGCCAGCAGACCCGTTCACGGACAGCCTGGGGGCTACACCTTC.

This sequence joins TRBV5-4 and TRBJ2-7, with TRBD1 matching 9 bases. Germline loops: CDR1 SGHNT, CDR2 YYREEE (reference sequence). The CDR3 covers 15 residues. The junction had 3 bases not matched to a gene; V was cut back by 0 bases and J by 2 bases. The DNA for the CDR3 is TGTGCCAGCAGCTTGGGGCGACAGGGGGCCTACGAGCAGTACTTC. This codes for CASSLGRQGAYEQYF.

CDR3 residues: CASSPTSGGSYNEQFF. CDR3 bases: TGTGCCAGCTCACCGACTAGCGGGGGGTCCTACAATGAGCAGTTCTTC. This rearrangement joins TRBV18 to TRBJ2-1, with TRBD2 identical over 13 bases. After removal of 3 bases from V and 1 base from J, the junction contained 0 bases not matched to a gene. Germline assignment: CDR1 KGHSH and CDR2 LQKENI. The CDR3 is 16 residues long.

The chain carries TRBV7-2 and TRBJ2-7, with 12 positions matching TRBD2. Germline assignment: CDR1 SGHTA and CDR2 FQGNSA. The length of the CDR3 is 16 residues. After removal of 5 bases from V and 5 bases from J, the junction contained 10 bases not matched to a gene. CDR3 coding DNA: TGTGCCAGCAGCGTCTCACTAGCGGGAGGACCCCACGAGCAGTACTTC. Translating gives CASSVSLAGGPHEQYF.

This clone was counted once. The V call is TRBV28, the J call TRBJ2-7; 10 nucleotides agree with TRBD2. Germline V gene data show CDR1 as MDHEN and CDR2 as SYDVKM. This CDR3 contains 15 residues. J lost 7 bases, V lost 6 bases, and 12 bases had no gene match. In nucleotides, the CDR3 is TGTGCCAGCAGCCTGACTAGCGGGCTCTCCGGGGAGCAGTACTTC. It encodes CASSLTSGLSGEQYF.

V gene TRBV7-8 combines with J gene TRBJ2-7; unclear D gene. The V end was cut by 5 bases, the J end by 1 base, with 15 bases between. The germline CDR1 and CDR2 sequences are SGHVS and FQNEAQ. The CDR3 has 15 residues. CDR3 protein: CASSLRPSPSYEQYF. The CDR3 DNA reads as TGTGCCAGCAGCCTCCGCCCGAGCCCTTCCTACGAGCAGTACTTC.

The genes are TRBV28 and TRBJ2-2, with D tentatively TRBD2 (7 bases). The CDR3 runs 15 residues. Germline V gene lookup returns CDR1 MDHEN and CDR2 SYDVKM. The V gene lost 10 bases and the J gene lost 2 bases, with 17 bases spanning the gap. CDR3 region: CAINPGGRNTGELFF. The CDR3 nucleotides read TGTGCCATTAACCCGGGGGGCAGAAACACCGGGGAGCTGTTTTTT. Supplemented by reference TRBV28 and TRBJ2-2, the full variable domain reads DVKVTQSSRYLVKRTGEKVFLECVQDMDHENMFWYRQDPGLGLRLIYFSYDVKMKEKGDIPEGYSVSREKKERFSLILESASTNQTSMYLCAINPGGRNTGELFFGEGSRLTVL.

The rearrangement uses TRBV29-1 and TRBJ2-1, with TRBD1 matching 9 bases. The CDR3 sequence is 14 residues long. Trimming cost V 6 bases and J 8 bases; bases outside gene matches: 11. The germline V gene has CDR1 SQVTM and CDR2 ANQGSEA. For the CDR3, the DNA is TGCAGCGTCGCGGCACAGGGGGCAATGGATGAGCAGTTCTTC. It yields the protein CSVAAQGAMDEQFF.

Here the CDR3 reads CASSPGVVVGANVLTF. For the CDR3, the DNA is TGTGCCAGCAGCCCGGGGGTGGTTGTTGGGGCCAACGTCCTGACTTTC. The chain combines TRBV5-8 with TRBJ2-6; possible D gene TRBD2, 6 bases. Germline assignment: CDR1 SGHTS and CDR2 YDEGEE. The CDR3 extends over 16 amino acids. V dropped 4 bases and J dropped 3 bases, with 14 bases sitting between them.

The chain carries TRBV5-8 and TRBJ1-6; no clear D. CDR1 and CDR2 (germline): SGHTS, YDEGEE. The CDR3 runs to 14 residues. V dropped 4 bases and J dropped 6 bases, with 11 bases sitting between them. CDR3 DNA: TGTGCCAGCAGCCCGCCGGGGAGTAATTCACCCCTCCACTTT. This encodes CASSPPGSNSPLHF.

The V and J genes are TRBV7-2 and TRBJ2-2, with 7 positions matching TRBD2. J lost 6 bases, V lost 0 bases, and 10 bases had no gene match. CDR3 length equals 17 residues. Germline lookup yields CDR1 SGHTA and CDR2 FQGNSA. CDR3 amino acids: CASSLAPGGSGAGELFF. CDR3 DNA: TGTGCCAGCAGCTTAGCGCCTGGCGGGAGTGGGGCCGGGGAGCTGTTTTTT.

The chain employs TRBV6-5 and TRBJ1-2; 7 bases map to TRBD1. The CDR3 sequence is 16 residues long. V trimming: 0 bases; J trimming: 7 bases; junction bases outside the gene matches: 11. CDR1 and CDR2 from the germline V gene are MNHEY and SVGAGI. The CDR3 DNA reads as TGTGCCAGCAGTTACTCGGTTGGGGCAGGGGGAGGTGGCTACACCTTC. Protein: CASSYSVGAGGGGYTF.

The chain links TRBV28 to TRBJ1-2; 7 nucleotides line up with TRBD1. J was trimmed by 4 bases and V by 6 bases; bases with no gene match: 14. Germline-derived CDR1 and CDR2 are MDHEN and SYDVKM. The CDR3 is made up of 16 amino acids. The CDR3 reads CASRQPGTVLSYGYTF. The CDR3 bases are TGTGCCAGCAGACAACCCGGGACAGTTCTCTCCTATGGCTACACCTTC.

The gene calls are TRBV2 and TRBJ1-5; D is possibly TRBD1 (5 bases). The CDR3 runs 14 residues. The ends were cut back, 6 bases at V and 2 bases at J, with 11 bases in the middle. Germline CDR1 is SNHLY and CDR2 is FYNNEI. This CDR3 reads CASRRDSRNQPQHF. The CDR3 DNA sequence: TGTGCCAGCAGAAGAGACAGCCGCAATCAGCCCCAGCATTTT.

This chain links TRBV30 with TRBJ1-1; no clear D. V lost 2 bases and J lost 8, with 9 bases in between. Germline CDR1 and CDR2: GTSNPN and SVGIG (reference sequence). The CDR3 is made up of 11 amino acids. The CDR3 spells CAWSFRSEAFF. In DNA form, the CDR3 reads TGTGCCTGGAGTTTTCGGAGCGAAGCTTTCTTT.

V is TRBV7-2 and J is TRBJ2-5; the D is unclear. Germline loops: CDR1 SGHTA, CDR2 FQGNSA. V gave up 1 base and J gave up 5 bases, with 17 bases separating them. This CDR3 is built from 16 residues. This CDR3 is CASSLVGLPGVETQYF. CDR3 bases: TGTGCCAGCAGCTTAGTGGGTCTTCCCGGAGTGGAGACCCAGTACTTC.

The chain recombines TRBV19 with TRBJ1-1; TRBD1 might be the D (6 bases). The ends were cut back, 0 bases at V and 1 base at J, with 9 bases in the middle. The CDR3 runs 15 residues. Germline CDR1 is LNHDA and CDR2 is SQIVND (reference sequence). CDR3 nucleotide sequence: TGTGCCAGTAGTATAGAGGGGGCCTGGAACACTGAAGCTTTCTTT. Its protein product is CASSIEGAWNTEAFF.

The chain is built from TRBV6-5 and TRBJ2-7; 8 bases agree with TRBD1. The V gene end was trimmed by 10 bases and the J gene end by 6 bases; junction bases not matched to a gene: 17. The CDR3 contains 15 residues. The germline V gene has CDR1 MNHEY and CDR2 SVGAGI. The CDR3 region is CATGRTGTSRGEQYF. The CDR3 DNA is TGTGCCACCGGAAGGACAGGGACCAGTCGGGGCGAGCAGTACTTC.

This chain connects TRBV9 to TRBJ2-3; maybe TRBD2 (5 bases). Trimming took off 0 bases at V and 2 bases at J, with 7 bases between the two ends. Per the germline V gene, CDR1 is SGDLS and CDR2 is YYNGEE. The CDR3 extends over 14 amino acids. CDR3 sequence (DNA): TGTGCCAGCAGCGTAGGAGGGAACACAGATACGCAGTATTTT. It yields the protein CASSVGGNTDTQYF.

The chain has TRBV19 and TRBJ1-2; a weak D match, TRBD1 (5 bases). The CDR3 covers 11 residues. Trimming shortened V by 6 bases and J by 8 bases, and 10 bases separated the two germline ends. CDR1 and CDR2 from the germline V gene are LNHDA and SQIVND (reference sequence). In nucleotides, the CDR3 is TGTGCCAGTAGCCTCAGGGAAGGCTACACCTTC. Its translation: CASSLREGYTF.

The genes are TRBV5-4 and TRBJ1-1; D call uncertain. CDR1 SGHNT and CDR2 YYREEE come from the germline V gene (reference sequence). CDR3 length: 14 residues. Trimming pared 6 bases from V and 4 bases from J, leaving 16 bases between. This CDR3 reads CASTHPSGLTEAFF. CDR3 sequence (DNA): TGTGCCAGCACCCACCCATCGGGTCTCACTGAAGCTTTCTTT.

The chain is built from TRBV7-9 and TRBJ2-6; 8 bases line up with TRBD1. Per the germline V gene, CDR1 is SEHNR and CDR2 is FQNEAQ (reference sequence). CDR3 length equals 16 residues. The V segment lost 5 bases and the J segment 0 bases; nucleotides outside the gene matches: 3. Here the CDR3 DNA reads TGTGCCAGCAGCCCGGGACAGGTCTCTGGGGCCAACGTCCTGACTTTC. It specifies CASSPGQVSGANVLTF.

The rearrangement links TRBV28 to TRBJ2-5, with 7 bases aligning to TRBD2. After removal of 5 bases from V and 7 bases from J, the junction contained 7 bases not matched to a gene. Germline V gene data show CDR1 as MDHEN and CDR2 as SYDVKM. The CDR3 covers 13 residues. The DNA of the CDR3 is TGTGCCAGCAGTCCACTAGCGCCGGGGACCCAGTACTTC. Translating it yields CASSPLAPGTQYF.

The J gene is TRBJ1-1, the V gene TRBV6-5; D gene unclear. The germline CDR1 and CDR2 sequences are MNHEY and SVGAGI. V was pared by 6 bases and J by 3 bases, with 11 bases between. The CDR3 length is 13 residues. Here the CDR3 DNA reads TGTGCCAGCAGCCTCCTCCGGGACACTGAAGCTTTCTTT. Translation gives CASSLLRDTEAFF.

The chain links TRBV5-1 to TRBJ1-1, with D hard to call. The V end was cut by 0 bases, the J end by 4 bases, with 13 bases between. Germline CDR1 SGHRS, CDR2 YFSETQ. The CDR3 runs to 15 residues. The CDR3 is CASSLGTALGTEAFF. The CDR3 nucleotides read TGCGCCAGCAGCTTGGGAACAGCCCTCGGCACTGAAGCTTTCTTT.

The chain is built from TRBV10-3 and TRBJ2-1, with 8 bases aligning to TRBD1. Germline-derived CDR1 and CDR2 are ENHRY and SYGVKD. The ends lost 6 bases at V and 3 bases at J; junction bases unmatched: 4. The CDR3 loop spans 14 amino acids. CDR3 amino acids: CAIRQTGDYNEQFF. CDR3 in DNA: TGTGCCATCAGACAGACAGGGGACTACAATGAGCAGTTCTTC.